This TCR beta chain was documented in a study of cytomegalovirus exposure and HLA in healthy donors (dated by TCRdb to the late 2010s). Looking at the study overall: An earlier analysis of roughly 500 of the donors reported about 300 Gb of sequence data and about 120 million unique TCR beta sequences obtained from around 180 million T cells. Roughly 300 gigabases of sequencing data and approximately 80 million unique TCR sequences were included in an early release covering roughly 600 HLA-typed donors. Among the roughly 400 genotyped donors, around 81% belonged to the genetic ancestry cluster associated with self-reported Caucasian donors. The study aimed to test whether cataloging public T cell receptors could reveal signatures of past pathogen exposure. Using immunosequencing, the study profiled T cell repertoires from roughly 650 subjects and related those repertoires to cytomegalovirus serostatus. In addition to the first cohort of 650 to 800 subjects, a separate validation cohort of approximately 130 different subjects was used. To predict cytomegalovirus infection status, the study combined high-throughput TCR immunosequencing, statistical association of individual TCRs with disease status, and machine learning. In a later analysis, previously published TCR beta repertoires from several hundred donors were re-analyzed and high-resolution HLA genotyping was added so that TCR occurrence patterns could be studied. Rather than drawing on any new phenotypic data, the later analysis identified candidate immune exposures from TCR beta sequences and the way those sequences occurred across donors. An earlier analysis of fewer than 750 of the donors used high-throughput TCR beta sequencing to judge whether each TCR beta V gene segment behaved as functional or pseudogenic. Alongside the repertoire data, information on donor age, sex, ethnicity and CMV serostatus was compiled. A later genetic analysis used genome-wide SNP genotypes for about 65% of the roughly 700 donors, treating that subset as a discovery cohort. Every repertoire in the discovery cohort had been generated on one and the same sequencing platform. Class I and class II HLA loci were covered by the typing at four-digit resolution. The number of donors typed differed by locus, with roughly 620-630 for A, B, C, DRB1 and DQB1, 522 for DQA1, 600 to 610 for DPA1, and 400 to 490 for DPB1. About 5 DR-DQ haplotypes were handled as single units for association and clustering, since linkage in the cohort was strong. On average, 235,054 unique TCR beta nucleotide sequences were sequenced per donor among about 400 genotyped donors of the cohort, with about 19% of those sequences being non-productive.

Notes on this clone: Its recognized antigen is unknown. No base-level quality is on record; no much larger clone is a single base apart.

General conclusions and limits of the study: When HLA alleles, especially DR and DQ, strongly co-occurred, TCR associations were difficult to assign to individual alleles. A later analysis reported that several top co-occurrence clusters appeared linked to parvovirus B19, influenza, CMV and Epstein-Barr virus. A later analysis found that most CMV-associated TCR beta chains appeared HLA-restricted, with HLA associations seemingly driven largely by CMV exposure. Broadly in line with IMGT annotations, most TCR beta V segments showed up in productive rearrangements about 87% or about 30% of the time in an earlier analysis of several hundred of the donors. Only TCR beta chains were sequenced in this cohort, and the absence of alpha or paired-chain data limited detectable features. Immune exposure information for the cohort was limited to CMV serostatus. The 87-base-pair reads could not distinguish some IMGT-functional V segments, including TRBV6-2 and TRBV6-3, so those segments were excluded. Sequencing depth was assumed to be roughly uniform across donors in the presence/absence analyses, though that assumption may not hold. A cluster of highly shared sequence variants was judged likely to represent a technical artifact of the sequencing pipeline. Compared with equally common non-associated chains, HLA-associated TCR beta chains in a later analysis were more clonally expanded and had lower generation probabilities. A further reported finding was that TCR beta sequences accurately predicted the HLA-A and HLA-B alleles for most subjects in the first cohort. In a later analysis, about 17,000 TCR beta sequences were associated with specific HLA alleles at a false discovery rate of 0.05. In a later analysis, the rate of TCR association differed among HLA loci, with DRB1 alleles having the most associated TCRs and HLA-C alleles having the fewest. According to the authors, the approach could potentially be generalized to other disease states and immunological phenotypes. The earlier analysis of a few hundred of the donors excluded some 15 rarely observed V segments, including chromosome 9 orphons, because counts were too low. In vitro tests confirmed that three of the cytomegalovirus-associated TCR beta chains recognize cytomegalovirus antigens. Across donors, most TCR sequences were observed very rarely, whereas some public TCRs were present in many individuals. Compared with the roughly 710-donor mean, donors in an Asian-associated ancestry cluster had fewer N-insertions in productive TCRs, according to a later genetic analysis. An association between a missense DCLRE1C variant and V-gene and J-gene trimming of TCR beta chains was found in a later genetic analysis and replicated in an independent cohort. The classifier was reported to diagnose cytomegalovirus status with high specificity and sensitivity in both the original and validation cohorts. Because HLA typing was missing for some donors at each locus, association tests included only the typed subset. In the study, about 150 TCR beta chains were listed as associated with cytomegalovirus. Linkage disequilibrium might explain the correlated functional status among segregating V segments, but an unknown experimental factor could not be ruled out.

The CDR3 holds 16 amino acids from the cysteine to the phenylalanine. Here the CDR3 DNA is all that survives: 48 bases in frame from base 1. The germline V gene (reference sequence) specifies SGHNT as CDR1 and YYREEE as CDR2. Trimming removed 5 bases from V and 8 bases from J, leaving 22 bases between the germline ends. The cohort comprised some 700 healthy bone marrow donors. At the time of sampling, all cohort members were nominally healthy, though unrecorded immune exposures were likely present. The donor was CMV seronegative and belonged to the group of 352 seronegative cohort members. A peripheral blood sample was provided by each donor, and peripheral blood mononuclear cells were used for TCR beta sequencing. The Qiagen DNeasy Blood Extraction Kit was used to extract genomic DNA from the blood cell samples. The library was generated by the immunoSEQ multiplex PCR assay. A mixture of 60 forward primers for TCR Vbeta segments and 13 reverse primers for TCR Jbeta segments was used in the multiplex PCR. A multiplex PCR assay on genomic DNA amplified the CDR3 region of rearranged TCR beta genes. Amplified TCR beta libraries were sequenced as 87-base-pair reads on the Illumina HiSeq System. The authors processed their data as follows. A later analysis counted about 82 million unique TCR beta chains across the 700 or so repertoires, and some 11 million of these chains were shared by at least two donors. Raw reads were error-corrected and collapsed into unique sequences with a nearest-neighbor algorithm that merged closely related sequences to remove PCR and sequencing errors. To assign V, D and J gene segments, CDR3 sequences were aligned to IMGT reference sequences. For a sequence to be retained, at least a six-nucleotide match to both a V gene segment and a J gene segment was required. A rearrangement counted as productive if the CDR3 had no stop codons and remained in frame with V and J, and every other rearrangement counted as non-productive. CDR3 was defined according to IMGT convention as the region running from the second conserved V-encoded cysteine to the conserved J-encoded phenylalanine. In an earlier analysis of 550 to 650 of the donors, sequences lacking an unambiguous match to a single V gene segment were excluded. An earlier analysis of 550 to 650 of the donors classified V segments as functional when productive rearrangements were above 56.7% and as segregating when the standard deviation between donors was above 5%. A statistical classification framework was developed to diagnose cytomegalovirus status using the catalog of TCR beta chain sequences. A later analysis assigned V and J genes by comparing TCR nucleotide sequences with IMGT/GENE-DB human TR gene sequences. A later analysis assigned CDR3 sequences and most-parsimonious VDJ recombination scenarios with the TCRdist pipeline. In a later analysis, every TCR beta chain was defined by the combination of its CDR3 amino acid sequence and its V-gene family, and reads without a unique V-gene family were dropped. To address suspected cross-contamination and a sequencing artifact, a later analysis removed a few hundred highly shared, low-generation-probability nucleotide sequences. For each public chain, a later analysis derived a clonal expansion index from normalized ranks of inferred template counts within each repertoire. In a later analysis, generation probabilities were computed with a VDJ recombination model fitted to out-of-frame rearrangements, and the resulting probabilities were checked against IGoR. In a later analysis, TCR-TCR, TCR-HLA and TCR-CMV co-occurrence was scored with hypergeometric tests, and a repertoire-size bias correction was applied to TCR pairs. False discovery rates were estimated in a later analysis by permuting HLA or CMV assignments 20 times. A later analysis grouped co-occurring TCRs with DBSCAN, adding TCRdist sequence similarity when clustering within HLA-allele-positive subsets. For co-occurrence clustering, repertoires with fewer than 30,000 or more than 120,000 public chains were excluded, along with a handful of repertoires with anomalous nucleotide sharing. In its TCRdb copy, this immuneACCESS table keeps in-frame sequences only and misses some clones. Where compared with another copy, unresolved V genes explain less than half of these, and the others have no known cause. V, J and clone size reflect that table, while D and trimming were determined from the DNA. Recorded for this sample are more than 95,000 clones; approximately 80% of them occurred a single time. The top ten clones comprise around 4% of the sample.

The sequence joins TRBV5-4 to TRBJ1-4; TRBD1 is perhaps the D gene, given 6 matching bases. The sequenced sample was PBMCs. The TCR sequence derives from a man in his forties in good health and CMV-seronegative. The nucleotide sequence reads TGTGCCAGCAGTCTCTTCCAGGGTGCAAGGGGGGAAAAACTGTTTTTT. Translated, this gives CASSLFQGARGEKLFF. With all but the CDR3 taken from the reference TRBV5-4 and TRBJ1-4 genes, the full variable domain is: ETGVTQSPTHLIKTRGQQVTLRCSSQSGHNTVSWYQQALGQGPQFIFQYYREEENGRGNFPPRFSGLQFPNYSSELNVNALELDDSALYLCASSLFQGARGEKLFFGSGTQLSVL.